Listed below are T cell receptor beta chains from one sample, sequenced in a study of T cell changes during pregnancy in multiple sclerosis. The repertoire was sequenced with immunoSEQ multiplex PCR; TCRdb's copy has only in-frame clones and lacks some. Here the sample spans some 70,000 clones, more than 85% being singletons. The sample consisted of peripheral blood, taken in the first trimester of pregnancy. These receptor sequences come from a female donor with multiple sclerosis, enrolled in a pregnancy study. The CDR3 runs from the conserved cysteine through the conserved F or W. D genes are given only for firm matches. Only some rows state a clone size, as once, few, many or a class for expanded clones.

V	D	size	J	CDR3	DNA
TRBV2	.	.	TRBJ1-2	CASTLGQHIRRGYTF	TGTGCCAGCACTCTAGGGCAACATATACGGAGGGGCTACACCTTC
TRBV11-2	TRBD2	.	TRBJ2-7	CASSLELAATYEQYF	TGTGCCAGCAGCTTAGAACTAGCGGCCACCTACGAGCAGTACTTC
TRBV27	TRBD1	few	TRBJ1-2	CASSLQGANYGYTF	TGTGCCAGCAGTTTACAGGGGGCTAACTATGGCTACACCTTC
TRBV27	.	.	TRBJ2-7	CASSSSRGRDFYEQYF	TGTGCCAGCAGCTCTAGTCGGGGTCGGGACTTCTACGAGCAGTACTTC
TRBV28	TRBD1	.	TRBJ1-5	CASSRDRATSNQPQHF	TGTGCCAGCAGTAGGGACAGGGCCACGAGCAATCAGCCCCAGCATTTT
TRBV11-2	.	.	TRBJ2-2	CASSLDGGELFF	TGTGCCAGCAGCTTAGACGGCGGGGAGCTGTTTTTT
TRBV29-1	TRBD1	.	TRBJ2-7	CSVLGGADRGPLPSYEQYF	TGCAGCGTTCTGGGGGGAGCCGACAGGGGCCCGCTGCCCTCCTACGAGCAGTACTTC
TRBV9	TRBD1	once	TRBJ2-3	CASSLDRAGTDTQYF	TGTGCCAGCAGTCTGGACAGGGCAGGGACAGATACGCAGTATTTT
TRBV5-1	.	.	TRBJ2-3	CASSWGQGSGTDTQYF	TGCGCCAGCAGCTGGGGGCAGGGTTCGGGCACAGATACGCAGTATTTT
TRBV28	TRBD2	.	TRBJ2-5	CASSLGGVRETQYF	TGTGCCAGCAGTTTAGGGGGGGTAAGGGAGACCCAGTACTTC
TRBV7-9	.	once	TRBJ2-1	CASSQAPGHLYNEQFF	TGTGCCAGCAGCCAAGCCCCGGGACACCTCTACAATGAGCAGTTCTTC
TRBV5-1	TRBD2	.	TRBJ2-3	CASSLFGGGAGYTQYF	TGCGCCAGCAGCTTGTTTGGCGGGGGGGCCGGGTATACGCAGTATTTT
TRBV4-1	TRBD1	.	TRBJ1-6	CASSQELSGGTYNSPLHF	TGCGCCAGCAGCCAAGAACTCTCAGGGGGAACCTATAATTCACCCCTCCACTTT
TRBV5-1	TRBD2	.	TRBJ2-3	CASSWGRGGTDTQYF	TGCGCCAGCAGCTGGGGGCGGGGGGGCACAGATACGCAGTATTTT
TRBV30	.	.	TRBJ1-6	CAWRSRGRNSPLHF	TGTGCCTGGCGCTCCAGGGGAAGGAATTCACCCCTCCACTTT
TRBV7-9	TRBD1	.	TRBJ2-7	CASSLDDRVQYF	TGTGCCAGCAGCTTAGACGACAGGGTTCAGTACTTC
TRBV5-1	TRBD1	.	TRBJ2-1	CASSLDRGAYNEQFF	TGCGCCAGCAGCTTGGACAGGGGGGCTTACAATGAGCAGTTCTTC
TRBV4-2	.	.	TRBJ2-3	CASSPASRLTDTQYF	TGTGCCAGCAGCCCCGCGTCCCGTCTCACAGATACGCAGTATTTT
TRBV30	TRBD1	.	TRBJ1-6	CAVNSGGNSPLHF	TGTGCCGTGAATTCAGGGGGCAATTCACCCCTCCACTTT
TRBV30	.	.	TRBJ2-1	CAWGLGGSYNEQFF	TGTGCCTGGGGGCTCGGAGGATCCTACAATGAGCAGTTCTTC
TRBV4-1	.	.	TRBJ1-6	CASSQVIKLSPLHF	TGCGCCAGCAGCCAAGTTATCAAGCTTTCACCCCTCCACTTT
TRBV5-6	TRBD1	once	TRBJ2-5	CASSLAARTGVGETQYF	TGTGCCAGCAGCTTGGCCGCCCGGACAGGGGTAGGGGAGACCCAGTACTTC
TRBV19	.	few	TRBJ1-2	CASSISTDYGYTF	TGTGCCAGTAGTATAAGTACTGACTATGGCTACACCTTC
TRBV30	.	.	TRBJ1-6	CAWSVRGLQSPLHF	TGTGCCTGGAGTGTACGGGGGTTACAATCACCCCTCCACTTT
TRBV28	TRBD1	few	TRBJ1-2	CASSSGTGDYTF	TGTGCCAGCAGTTCCGGGACAGGGGACTACACCTTC
TRBV14	.	few	TRBJ1-4	CASSQELGGKLFF	TGTGCCAGCAGCCAAGAGCTAGGTGGGAAACTGTTTTTT
TRBV5-1	TRBD1	few	TRBJ1-5	CASSSDGQGNQPQHF	TGCGCCAGCAGCTCCGACGGACAGGGGAATCAGCCCCAGCATTTT
TRBV10-2	TRBD1	.	TRBJ2-3	CASSESGRGPTDTQYF	TGCGCCAGCAGTGAGTCCGGCAGGGGGCCCACAGATACGCAGTATTTT
TRBV19	TRBD1	.	TRBJ2-5	CASSSQGAETQYF	TGTGCCAGTAGCAGTCAGGGGGCGGAGACCCAGTACTTC
TRBV28	.	.	TRBJ2-2	CASKAVQGPGAGELFF	TGTGCCAGCAAAGCCGTACAGGGGCCGGGGGCCGGGGAGCTGTTTTTT
TRBV30	.	.	TRBJ2-6	CAWRRGTTNSGANVLTF	TGTGCCTGGAGAAGGGGCACTACCAACTCTGGGGCCAACGTCCTGACTTTC
TRBV27	TRBD1	.	TRBJ1-1	CASHWGRGVEVTEAFF	TGTGCCAGCCACTGGGGCAGGGGGGTGGAAGTCACTGAAGCTTTCTTT
TRBV5-4	TRBD2	.	TRBJ2-2	CASSPGGAVTGELFF	TGTGCCAGCAGCCCCGGGGGGGCAGTCACCGGGGAGCTGTTTTTT
TRBV6-5	.	.	TRBJ1-3	CASSSSHSGNTIYF	TGTGCCAGCAGCTCTAGCCATTCTGGAAACACCATATATTTT
TRBV19	.	once	TRBJ1-5	CASSMSGRGDQPQHF	TGTGCCAGTAGTATGTCGGGCAGGGGAGATCAGCCCCAGCATTTT
TRBV5-8	TRBD1	.	TRBJ1-3	CASSIGTAPGNTIYF	TGTGCCAGCAGCATCGGGACAGCACCTGGAAACACCATATATTTT
TRBV2	TRBD1	.	TRBJ1-5	CASSFLQGAGQPQHF	TGTGCCAGCTCCTTCTTACAGGGGGCTGGTCAGCCCCAGCATTTT
TRBV28	TRBD2	.	TRBJ2-7	CASSSPATSGSVYEQYF	TGTGCCAGCAGTTCGCCCGCAACTAGCGGGAGTGTCTACGAGCAGTACTTC
TRBV6-6	TRBD1	.	TRBJ2-3	CASSSGTETSTDTQYF	TGTGCCAGCAGTTCCGGGACAGAAACTAGCACAGATACGCAGTATTTT